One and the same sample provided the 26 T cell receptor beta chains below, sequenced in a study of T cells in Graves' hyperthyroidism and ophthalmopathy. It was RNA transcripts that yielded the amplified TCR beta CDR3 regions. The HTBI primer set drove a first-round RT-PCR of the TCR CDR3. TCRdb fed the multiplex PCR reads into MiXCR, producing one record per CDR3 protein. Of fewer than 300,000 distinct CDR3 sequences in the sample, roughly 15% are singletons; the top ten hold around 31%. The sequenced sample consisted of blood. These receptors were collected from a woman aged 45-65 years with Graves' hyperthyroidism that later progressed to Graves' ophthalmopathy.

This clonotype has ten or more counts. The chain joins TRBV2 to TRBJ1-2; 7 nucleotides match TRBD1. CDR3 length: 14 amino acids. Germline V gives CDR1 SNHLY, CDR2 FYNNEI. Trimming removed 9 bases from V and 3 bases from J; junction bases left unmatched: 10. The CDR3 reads CASQTGEGDYGYTF. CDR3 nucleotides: TGTGCCAGTCAAACAGGGGAGGGGGACTATGGCTACACCTTC. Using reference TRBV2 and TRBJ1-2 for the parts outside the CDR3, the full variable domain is EPEVTQTPSHQVTQMGQEVILRCVPISNHLYFYWYRQILGQKVEFLVSFYNNEISEKSEIFDDQFSVERPDGSNFTLKIRSTKLEDSAMYFCASQTGEGDYGYTFGSGTRLTVV.

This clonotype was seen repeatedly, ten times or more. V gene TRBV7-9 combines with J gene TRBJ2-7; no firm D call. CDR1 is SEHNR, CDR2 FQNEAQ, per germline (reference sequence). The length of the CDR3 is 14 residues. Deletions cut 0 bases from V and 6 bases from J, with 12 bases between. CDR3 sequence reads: CASSLASLGSEQYF. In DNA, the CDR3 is TGTGCCAGCAGCTTAGCGTCATTGGGGTCCGAGCAGTACTTC.

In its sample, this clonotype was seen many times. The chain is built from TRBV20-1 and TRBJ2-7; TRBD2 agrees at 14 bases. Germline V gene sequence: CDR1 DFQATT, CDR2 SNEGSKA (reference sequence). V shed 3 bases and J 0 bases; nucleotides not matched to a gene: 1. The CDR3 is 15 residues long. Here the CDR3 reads CSARGTSGSSYEQYF. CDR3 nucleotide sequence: TGCAGTGCTAGGGGGACTAGCGGGAGCTCCTACGAGCAGTACTTC.

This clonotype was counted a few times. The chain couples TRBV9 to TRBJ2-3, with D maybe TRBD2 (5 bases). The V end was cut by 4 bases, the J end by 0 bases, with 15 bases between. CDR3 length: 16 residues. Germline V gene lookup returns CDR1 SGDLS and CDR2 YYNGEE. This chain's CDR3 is CASSPGVGLSTDTQYF. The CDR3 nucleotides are TGTGCCAGCAGCCCCGGGGTGGGATTAAGCACAGATACGCAGTATTTT.

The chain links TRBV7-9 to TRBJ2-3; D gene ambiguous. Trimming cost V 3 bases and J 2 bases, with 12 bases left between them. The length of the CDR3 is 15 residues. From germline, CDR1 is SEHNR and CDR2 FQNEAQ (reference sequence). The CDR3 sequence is CASSLYAGATDTQYF. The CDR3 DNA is TGTGCCAGCAGCTTGTATGCAGGAGCCACAGATACGCAGTATTTT.

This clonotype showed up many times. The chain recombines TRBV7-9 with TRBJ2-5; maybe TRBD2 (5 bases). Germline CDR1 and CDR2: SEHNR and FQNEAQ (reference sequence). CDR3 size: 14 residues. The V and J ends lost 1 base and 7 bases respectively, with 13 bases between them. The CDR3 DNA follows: TGTGCCAGCAGCTTAGAAGAGGGCCTAGGGACCCAGTACTTC. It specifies CASSLEEGLGTQYF.

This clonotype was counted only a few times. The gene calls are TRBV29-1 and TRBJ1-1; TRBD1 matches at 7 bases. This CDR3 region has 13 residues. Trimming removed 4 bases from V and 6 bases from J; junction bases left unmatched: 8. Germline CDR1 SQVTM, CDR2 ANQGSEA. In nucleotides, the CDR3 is TGCAGCGTTGCAGGGGACCAGGGGGCTGAAGCTTTCTTT. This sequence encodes CSVAGDQGAEAFF.

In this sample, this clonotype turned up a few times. DNA for the CDR3: TGCGCCAGCAGCCAAGATCAAGGCCCGCCCCAGCATTTT. Residues: CASSQDQGPPQHF. The chain uses TRBV4-1 and TRBJ1-5; unclear D gene. V was pared by 0 bases and J by 9 bases, with 9 bases between. There are 13 residues in the CDR3. CDR1 is MGHRA and CDR2 is YSYEKL in the germline V gene.

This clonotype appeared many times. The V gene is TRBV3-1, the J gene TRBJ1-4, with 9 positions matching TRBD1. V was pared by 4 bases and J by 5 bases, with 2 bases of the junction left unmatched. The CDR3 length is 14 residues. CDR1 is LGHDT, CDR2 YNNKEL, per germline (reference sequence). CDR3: CASSRTGENEKLFF. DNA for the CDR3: TGTGCCAGCAGCCGGACAGGGGAGAATGAAAAACTGTTTTTT.

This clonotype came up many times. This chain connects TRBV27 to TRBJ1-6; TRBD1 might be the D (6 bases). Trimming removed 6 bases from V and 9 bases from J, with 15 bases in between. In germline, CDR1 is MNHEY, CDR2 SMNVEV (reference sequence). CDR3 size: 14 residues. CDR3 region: CASRTTGLGSPLHF. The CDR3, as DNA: TGTGCCAGCAGAACGACAGGTTTGGGTTCACCCCTCCACTTT.

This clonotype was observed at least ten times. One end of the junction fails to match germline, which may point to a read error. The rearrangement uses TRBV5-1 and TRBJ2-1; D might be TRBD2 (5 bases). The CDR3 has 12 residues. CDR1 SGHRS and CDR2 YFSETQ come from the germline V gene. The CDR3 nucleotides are TGTGCCAGCAGCTTAGGCGGGAATGAGCAGTTCTTC. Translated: CASSLGGNEQFF.

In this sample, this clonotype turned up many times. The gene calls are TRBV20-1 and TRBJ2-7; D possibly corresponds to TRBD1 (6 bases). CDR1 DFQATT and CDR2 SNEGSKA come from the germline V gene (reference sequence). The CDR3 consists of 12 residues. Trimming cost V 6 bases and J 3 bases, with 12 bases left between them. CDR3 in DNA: TGCAGTGCCACGGACAGAGGCTACGAGCAGTACTTC. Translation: CSATDRGYEQYF.

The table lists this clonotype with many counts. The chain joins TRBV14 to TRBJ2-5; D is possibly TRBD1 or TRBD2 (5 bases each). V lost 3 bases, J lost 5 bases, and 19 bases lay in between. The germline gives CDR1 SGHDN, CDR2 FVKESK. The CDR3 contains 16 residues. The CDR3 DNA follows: TGTGCCAGCAGCCAGGCTGGGACCTTACTAGGGGAGACCCAGTACTTC. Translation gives CASSQAGTLLGETQYF.

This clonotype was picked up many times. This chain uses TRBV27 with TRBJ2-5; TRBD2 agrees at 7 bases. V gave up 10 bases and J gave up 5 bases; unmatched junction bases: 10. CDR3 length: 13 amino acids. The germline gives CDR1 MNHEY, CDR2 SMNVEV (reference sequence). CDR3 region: CATFAVGGETQYF. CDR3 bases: TGTGCCACCTTTGCGGTGGGAGGGGAGACCCAGTACTTC.

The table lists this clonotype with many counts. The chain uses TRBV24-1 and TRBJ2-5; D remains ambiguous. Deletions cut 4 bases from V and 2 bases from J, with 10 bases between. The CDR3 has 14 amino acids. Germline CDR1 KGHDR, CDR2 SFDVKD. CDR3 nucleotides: TGTGCCACCAGTGACATCAAGCAACAAGAGACCCAGTACTTC. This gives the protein CATSDIKQQETQYF.

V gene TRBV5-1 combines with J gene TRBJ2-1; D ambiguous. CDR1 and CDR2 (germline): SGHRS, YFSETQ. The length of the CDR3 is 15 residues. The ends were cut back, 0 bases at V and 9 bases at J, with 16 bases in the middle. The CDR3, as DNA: TGCGCCAGCAGCTTGGACCCAGGTCCTACCGGTGAGCAGTTCTTC. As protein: CASSLDPGPTGEQFF. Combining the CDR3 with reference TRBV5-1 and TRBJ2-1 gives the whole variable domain KAGVTQTPRYLIKTRGQQVTLSCSPISGHRSVSWYQQTPGQGLQFLFEYFSETQRNKGNFPGRFSGRQFSNSRSEMNVSTLELGDSALYLCASSLDPGPTGEQFFGPGTRLTVL.

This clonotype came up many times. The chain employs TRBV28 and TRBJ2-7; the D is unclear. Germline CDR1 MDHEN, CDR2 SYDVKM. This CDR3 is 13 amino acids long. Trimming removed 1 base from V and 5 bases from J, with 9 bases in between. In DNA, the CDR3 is TGTGCCAGCAGTTTATCCCAAAGGGACGAGCAGTACTTC. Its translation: CASSLSQRDEQYF.

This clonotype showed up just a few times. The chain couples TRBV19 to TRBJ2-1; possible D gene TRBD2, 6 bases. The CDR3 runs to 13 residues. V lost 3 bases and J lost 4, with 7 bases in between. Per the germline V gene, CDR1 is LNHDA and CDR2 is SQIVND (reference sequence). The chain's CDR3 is CASSMGLYNEQFF. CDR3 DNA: TGTGCCAGTAGTATGGGACTGTACAATGAGCAGTTCTTC.

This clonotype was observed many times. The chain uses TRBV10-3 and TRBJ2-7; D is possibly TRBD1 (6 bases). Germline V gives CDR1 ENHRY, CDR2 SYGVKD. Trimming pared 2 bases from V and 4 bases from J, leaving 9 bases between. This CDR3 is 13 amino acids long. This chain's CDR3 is CAISEVGQYEQYF. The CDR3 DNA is TGTGCCATCAGTGAGGTCGGACAGTACGAGCAGTACTTC.

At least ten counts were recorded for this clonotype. CDR3: CASSLWSGRGSTDTQYF. DNA for the CDR3: TGTGCCAGCAGTTTATGGAGCGGGAGAGGGAGCACAGATACGCAGTATTTT. The rearrangement links TRBV28 to TRBJ2-3; TRBD2 matches 8 bases. The CDR3 has 17 residues. Trimming cost V 0 bases and J 0 bases; bases outside gene matches: 5. In germline, CDR1 is MDHEN, CDR2 SYDVKM.

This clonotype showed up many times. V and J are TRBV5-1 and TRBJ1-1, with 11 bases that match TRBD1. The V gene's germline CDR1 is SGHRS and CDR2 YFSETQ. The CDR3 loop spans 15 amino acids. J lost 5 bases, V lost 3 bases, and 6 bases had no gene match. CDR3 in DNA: TGCGCCAGCAGCTCCGGGACAGGGGGGATTACTGAAGCTTTCTTT. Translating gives CASSSGTGGITEAFF.

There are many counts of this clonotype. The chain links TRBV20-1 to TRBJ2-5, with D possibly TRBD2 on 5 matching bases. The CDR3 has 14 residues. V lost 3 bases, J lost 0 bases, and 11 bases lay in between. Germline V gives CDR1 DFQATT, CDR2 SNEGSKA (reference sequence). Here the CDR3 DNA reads TGCAGTGCTAGTCTGTCAGCGGACCAAGAGACCCAGTACTTC. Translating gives CSASLSADQETQYF.

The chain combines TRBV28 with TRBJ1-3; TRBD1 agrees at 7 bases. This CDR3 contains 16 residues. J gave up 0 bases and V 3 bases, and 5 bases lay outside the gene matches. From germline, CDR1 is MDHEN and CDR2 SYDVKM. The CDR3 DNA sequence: TGTGCCAGCAGTTTCGCAGGGGGATTCTCTGGAAACACCATATATTTT. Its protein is CASSFAGGFSGNTIYF. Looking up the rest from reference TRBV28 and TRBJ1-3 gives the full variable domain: DVKVTQSSRYLVKRTGEKVFLECVQDMDHENMFWYRQDPGLGLRLIYFSYDVKMKEKGDIPEGYSVSREKKERFSLILESASTNQTSMYLCASSFAGGFSGNTIYFGEGSWLTVV.

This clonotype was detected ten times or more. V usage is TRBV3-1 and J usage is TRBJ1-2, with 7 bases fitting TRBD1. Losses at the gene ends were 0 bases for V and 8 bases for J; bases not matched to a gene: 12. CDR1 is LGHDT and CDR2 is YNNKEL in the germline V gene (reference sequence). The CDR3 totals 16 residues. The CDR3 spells CASSQDEWEGARGYTF. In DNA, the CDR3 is TGTGCCAGCAGCCAAGATGAGTGGGAGGGGGCGCGAGGCTACACCTTC.

This chain's CDR3 is CASSEIRSGETQYF. The CDR3 nucleotides are TGTGCCAGCAGTGAAATCAGGAGTGGGGAGACCCAGTACTTC. V is TRBV2 and J is TRBJ2-5; D gene ambiguous. The germline V and J ends were trimmed by 2 bases and 5 bases, with 12 bases remaining between them. The CDR3 has 14 amino acids. Germline values: CDR1 SNHLY, CDR2 FYNNEI.

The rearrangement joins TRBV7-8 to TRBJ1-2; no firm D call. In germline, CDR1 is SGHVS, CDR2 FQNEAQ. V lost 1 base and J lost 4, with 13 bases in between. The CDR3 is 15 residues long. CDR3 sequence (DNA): TGTGCCAGCAGCTTAGGAACCGCCTCCGGCTATGGCTACACCTTC. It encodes CASSLGTASGYGYTF.